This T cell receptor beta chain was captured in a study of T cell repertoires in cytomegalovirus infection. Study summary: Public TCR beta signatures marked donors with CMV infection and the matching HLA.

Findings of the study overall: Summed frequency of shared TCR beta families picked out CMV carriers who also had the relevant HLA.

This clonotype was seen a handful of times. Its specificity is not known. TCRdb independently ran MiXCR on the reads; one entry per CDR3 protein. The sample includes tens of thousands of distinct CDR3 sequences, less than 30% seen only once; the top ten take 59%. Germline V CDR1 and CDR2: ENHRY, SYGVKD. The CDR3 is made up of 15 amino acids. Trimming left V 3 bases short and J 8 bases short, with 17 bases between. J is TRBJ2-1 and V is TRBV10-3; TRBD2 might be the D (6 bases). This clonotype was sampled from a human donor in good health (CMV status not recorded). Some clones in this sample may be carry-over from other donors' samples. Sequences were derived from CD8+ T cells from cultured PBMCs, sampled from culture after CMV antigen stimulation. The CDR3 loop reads CAISDLQVREDEQFF. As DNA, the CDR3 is TGTGCCATCAGTGACCTACAAGTTAGGGAGGATGAGCAGTTCTTC.